The present TCR beta chain was sequenced within a study of blood T cell repertoires in COVID-19. Looking at the study overall: Acute and convalescent COVID-19 specimens originated in the United States, Italy and Spain. Sample material is recorded as cDNA or gDNA derived from T cells, B-cell-depleted T cells, or PBMCs.

Per the study methods: By means of reference gene primer amplification, nucleated cell counts were estimated. Profiling relied on immunoSEQ multiplex PCR, and the TCRdb table lists in-frame clones only, not all of them. V and J calls and clone size are given by that table; D and trimming were obtained from the DNA. The sample yields 100,000 to 110,000 clones, approximately 80% seen once. The CDR3 covers 13 residues. Germline lookup yields CDR1 KGHSH and CDR2 LQKENI. The V end lost 4 bases, the J end lost 1 base, and 7 bases lay between the germline ends. This TCR derives from a man between 65 and 80 years old with active or convalescent COVID-19. The gene calls are TRBV18 and TRBJ1-1, with D unclear. Sequenced sample: peripheral blood. CDR3 nucleotide sequence: TGTGCCAGCTCACAAACAAAGAACACTGAAGCTTTCTTT. Translating gives CASSQTKNTEAFF.